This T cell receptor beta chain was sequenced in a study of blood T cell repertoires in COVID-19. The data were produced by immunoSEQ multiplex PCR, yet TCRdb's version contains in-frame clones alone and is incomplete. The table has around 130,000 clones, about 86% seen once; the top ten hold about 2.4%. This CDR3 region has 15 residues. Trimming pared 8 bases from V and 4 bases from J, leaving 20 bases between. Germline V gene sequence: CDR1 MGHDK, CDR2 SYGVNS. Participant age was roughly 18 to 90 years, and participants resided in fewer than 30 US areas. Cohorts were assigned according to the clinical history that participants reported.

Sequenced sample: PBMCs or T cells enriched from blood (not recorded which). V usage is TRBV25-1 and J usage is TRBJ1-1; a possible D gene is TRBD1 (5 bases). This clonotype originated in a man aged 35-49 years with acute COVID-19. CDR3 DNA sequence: TGTGCCAGCCTGGGCCATGCGGGGGGGGGCACTGAAGCTTTCTTT. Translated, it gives CASLGHAGGGTEAFF.